This TCR beta chain was profiled in a study of T-cell memory formation after mild COVID-19. Amplification by 5'RACE using constant-segment primers produced TCR alpha and TCR beta cDNA libraries that carried sample barcodes and UMIs. MiXCR, applied by TCRdb to the 5' RACE reads, yields one record per CDR3 protein. The sample carries 200,000 to 250,000 distinct CDR3 sequences, approximately 10% recorded once. The CDR3 spans 16 residues. V lost 6 bases to trimming and J lost 1 base; unmatched junction nucleotides: 5. Germline V CDR1 and CDR2: SGHRS, YFSETQ. Turning to this clonotype: This may be a read error: a much more frequent sequence differs by one nucleotide.

The sequencing input was PBMCs or a T cell subset sorted from them (not recorded which). The receptor was isolated from a young man who had mild COVID-19 (a few samples of this study predate the infection). Cell type and time point are not known. The chain is built from TRBV5-1 and TRBJ2-2, with TRBD2 matching 11 bases. CDR3 nucleotides: TGCGCCAGCAAATCTAGCGGGGGGAAGAACACCGGGGAGCTGTTTTTT. It yields the protein CASKSSGGKNTGELFF.